One and the same sample provided the 25 T cell receptor beta chains below, sequenced in a study of cytomegalovirus exposure and HLA in healthy donors. A multiplex PCR was run with 60 Vbeta primers and 13 Jbeta primers. Sequencing was performed with immunoSEQ multiplex PCR; in TCRdb, only in-frame clones are kept and a portion is missing. In total, the table holds under 70,000 clones. The specimen was PBMCs. All receptors come from a female donor in good health and CMV-seropositive.

The V call is TRBV5-1, the J call TRBJ2-1, with D possibly being TRBD2 (6 bases). Germline CDR1 and CDR2: SGHRS and YFSETQ. CDR3 length: 18 residues. The germline V and J ends were trimmed by 3 bases and 4 bases, with 23 bases remaining between them. The CDR3 nucleotides are TGCGCCAGCAGCTCCCCCTACGGGGACTTTGCCCGTTACAATGAGCAGTTCTTC. It yields the protein CASSSPYGDFARYNEQFF.

The J gene is TRBJ1-2, the V gene TRBV30; D uncertain. The germline V gene encodes CDR1 GTSNPN and CDR2 SVGIG (reference sequence). V was cut by 4 bases and J by 6 bases, with 15 bases left in between. This CDR3 region has 13 residues. The CDR3 DNA reads as TGTGCCTGGACCAAGGGAGCTTTCCATGGCTACACCTTC. Protein product: CAWTKGAFHGYTF.

The chain employs TRBV6-5 and TRBJ1-1; the D gene is possibly TRBD1 (6 bases). Deletions cut 2 bases from V and 4 bases from J, with 14 bases between. Germline V gene lookup returns CDR1 MNHEY and CDR2 SVGAGI. The CDR3 loop spans 15 amino acids. The CDR3 DNA sequence: TGTGCCAGCAGTTACCTATTTGGGGGCAGCACTGAAGCTTTCTTT. Amino acid sequence: CASSYLFGGSTEAFF.

The gene calls are TRBV4-1 and TRBJ1-5; D is ambiguous. CDR1 and CDR2 (germline): MGHRA, YSYEKL. The germline V and J ends were trimmed by 0 bases and 3 bases, with 9 bases remaining between them. CDR3 length: 15 residues. As DNA, the CDR3 is TGCGCCAGCAGCCAAGACGGTGGTTTCAATCAGCCCCAGCATTTT. Residues: CASSQDGGFNQPQHF.

The rearrangement joins TRBV6-5 to TRBJ1-1, with D possibly being TRBD1 (5 bases). CDR1 is MNHEY and CDR2 is SVGAGI in the germline V gene. The length of the CDR3 is 13 residues. V lost 2 bases, J lost 7 bases, and 11 bases lay in between. CDR3 sequence (DNA): TGTGCCAGCAGTTACGGGGAAGGACATGAAGCTTTCTTT. Protein: CASSYGEGHEAFF.

The gene calls are TRBV6-5 and TRBJ2-3, with TRBD1 identical over 9 bases. Germline CDR1 MNHEY, CDR2 SVGAGI. J gave up 6 bases and V 5 bases, and 9 bases lay outside the gene matches. This CDR3 spans 15 amino acids. Here the CDR3 reads CASSRGQGTLDTQYF. In DNA form, the CDR3 reads TGTGCCAGCAGTCGGGGACAGGGAACACTGGATACGCAGTATTTT.

The chain employs TRBV5-6 and TRBJ2-1; 7 bases map to TRBD2. Germline V gene sequence: CDR1 SGHDT, CDR2 YYEEEE. The CDR3 sequence is 15 residues long. V lost 1 base to trimming and J lost 2 bases; unmatched junction nucleotides: 3. The CDR3 is CASSLLADAYNEQFF. The CDR3 nucleotides are TGTGCCAGCAGCTTGCTAGCGGATGCCTACAATGAGCAGTTCTTC.

V gene TRBV4-3 combines with J gene TRBJ2-2; D possibly corresponds to TRBD1 (5 bases). V dropped 1 base and J dropped 0 bases, with 12 bases sitting between them. Germline CDR1 reads LGHNA; CDR2 reads YSLEER. The CDR3 extends over 17 amino acids. This CDR3 reads CASSQAAGWTNTGELFF. As DNA, the CDR3 is TGCGCCAGCAGCCAAGCGGCAGGGTGGACGAACACCGGGGAGCTGTTTTTT.

The rearrangement uses TRBV7-3 and TRBJ1-1; D not certain. Trimming left V 5 bases short and J 4 bases short, with 14 bases between. CDR3 length: 14 residues. From germline, CDR1 is SGHTA and CDR2 FQGTGA. CDR3 amino acids: CASSPMGGSTEAFF. The CDR3 DNA follows: TGTGCCAGCAGCCCCATGGGTGGGAGCACTGAAGCTTTCTTT.

On this clone: Germline and junction disagree at one end, which may indicate a read error. The chain combines TRBV15 with TRBJ2-3; perhaps TRBD2 as D (5 bases). CDR3 size: 15 residues. Germline V gene data show CDR1 as LNHNV and CDR2 as YYDKDF (reference sequence). The CDR3 sequence: CTTSRAAEGPDTQYF. CDR3 DNA: TGTACCACCAGCAGAGCGGCAGAGGGCCCAGATACGCAGTATTTT.

V and J are TRBV4-3 and TRBJ2-7; unclear D gene. CDR3 length: 13 amino acids. Germline assignment: CDR1 LGHNA and CDR2 YSLEER. V lost 3 bases and J lost 2, with 8 bases in between. CDR3 in DNA: TGCGCCAGCAGCCAGGGCCACGCCTACGAGCAGTACTTC. It yields the protein CASSQGHAYEQYF.

CDR3 nucleotides: TGTGCCAGCAGTTACAGGGCGGGAGGCGACCAAGAGACCCAGTACTTC. This encodes CASSYRAGGDQETQYF. The gene calls are TRBV6-5 and TRBJ2-5; TRBD2 aligns across 8 bases. The germline gives CDR1 MNHEY, CDR2 SVGAGI. The CDR3 sequence is 16 residues long. V lost 2 bases and J lost 0; bases outside the gene matches: 5.

The rearrangement joins TRBV5-1 to TRBJ2-2; the match to TRBD2 covers 9 bases. V lost 0 bases, J lost 6 bases, and 12 bases stayed unmatched. Germline CDR1 and CDR2: SGHRS and YFSETQ. The CDR3 extends over 18 amino acids. The CDR3 is CASSLGAAGGLKPGELFF. CDR3 nucleotide sequence: TGCGCCAGCAGCTTGGGCGCAGCGGGGGGCCTGAAGCCCGGGGAGCTGTTTTTT. The variable domain in full, completed from reference TRBV5-1 and TRBJ2-2, reads KAGVTQTPRYLIKTRGQQVTLSCSPISGHRSVSWYQQTPGQGLQFLFEYFSETQRNKGNFPGRFSGRQFSNSRSEMNVSTLELGDSALYLCASSLGAAGGLKPGELFFGEGSRLTVL.

The chain uses TRBV4-3 and TRBJ2-7; D is perhaps TRBD2 (6 bases). The germline V gene has CDR1 LGHNA and CDR2 YSLEER. V lost 0 bases and J 2 bases, leaving 14 bases between the germline ends. This CDR3 is 16 amino acids long. In DNA form, the CDR3 reads TGCGCCAGCAGCCAAGATTTTGGAGGGGCCGCCTACGAGCAGTACTTC. It specifies CASSQDFGGAAYEQYF.

This chain uses TRBV5-4 with TRBJ1-2; D is possibly TRBD1 (6 bases). V gave up 6 bases and J gave up 4 bases, with 13 bases separating them. There are 13 residues in the CDR3. Germline-derived CDR1 and CDR2 are SGHNT and YYREEE (reference sequence). The chain's CDR3 is CASKDQGSYGYTF. The CDR3 DNA reads as TGTGCCAGCAAAGACCAGGGGAGCTATGGCTACACCTTC.

This chain links TRBV5-1 with TRBJ2-3; maybe TRBD1 (6 bases). Germline CDR1 SGHRS, CDR2 YFSETQ. The CDR3 is 15 residues long. The V gene lost 2 bases and the J gene lost 7 bases, with 17 bases spanning the gap. CDR3 nucleotide sequence: TGCGCCAGCAGCTTCGACCGGGACAATAAAAATACGCAGTATTTT. Translating gives CASSFDRDNKNTQYF.

The chain links TRBV5-1 to TRBJ2-1; 8 positions agree with TRBD1. The CDR3 runs to 14 residues. Germline loops: CDR1 SGHRS, CDR2 YFSETQ. J lost 12 bases, V lost 0 bases, and 8 bases had no gene match. For the CDR3, the DNA is TGCGCCAGCAGCTTGGGGGACAGGTCTCAGGTGCAGTTCTTC. Amino acid sequence: CASSLGDRSQVQFF. Variable domain in full (rest from reference TRBV5-1 and TRBJ2-1): KAGVTQTPRYLIKTRGQQVTLSCSPISGHRSVSWYQQTPGQGLQFLFEYFSETQRNKGNFPGRFSGRQFSNSRSEMNVSTLELGDSALYLCASSLGDRSQVQFFGPGTRLTVL.

This chain connects TRBV7-3 to TRBJ1-2; D unclear. V lost 4 bases and J 6 bases, leaving 15 bases between the germline ends. This CDR3 comprises 14 residues. Germline-derived CDR1 and CDR2 are SGHTA and FQGTGA. For the CDR3, the DNA is TGTGCCAGCAGCTCGAGGGAAGGGAGAGATGGCTACACCTTC. Amino acids: CASSSREGRDGYTF. Looking up the rest from reference TRBV7-3 and TRBJ1-2 gives the full variable domain: GAGVSQTPSNKVTEKGKYVELRCDPISGHTALYWYRQSLGQGPEFLIYFQGTGAADDSGLPNDRFFAVRPEGSVSTLKIQRTERGDSAVYLCASSSREGRDGYTFGSGTRLTVV.

J is TRBJ1-2 and V is TRBV5-4; no clear D. The CDR3 contains 13 residues. Germline loops: CDR1 SGHNT, CDR2 YYREEE (reference sequence). Trimming cost V 1 base and J 5 bases, with 9 bases left between them. This CDR3 reads CASSLIGDYGYTF. CDR3 DNA sequence: TGTGCCAGCAGCTTGATCGGGGATTATGGCTACACCTTC. Using reference TRBV5-4 and TRBJ1-2 for the parts outside the CDR3, the full variable domain is ETGVTQSPTHLIKTRGQQVTLRCSSQSGHNTVSWYQQALGQGPQFIFQYYREEENGRGNFPPRFSGLQFPNYSSELNVNALELDDSALYLCASSLIGDYGYTFGSGTRLTVV.

V and J are TRBV5-1 and TRBJ2-2, with 8 bases fitting TRBD1. Germline values: CDR1 SGHRS, CDR2 YFSETQ. Unmatched junction bases numbered 7, after V lost 2 bases and J lost 4 bases. The CDR3 runs 16 residues. CDR3 sequence reads: CASSFSGTGGTGELFF. The CDR3 bases are TGCGCCAGCAGCTTCTCCGGGACAGGAGGCACCGGGGAGCTGTTTTTT.

J is TRBJ1-2 and V is TRBV4-2; D unresolved. This CDR3 has 15 amino acids. Between the trimmed V and J ends, which lost 1 base and 4 bases, there was a span of 13 bases. Germline V CDR1 and CDR2: LGHNA, YNFKEQ. Here the CDR3 reads CASSQVVGGVYGYTF. For the CDR3, the DNA is TGTGCCAGCAGCCAAGTAGTCGGTGGAGTCTATGGCTACACCTTC.

A word on this clone: The same CDR3 also results from other DNA sequences found in this sample. The V and J genes are TRBV9 and TRBJ1-6, with D uncertain. The CDR3 extends over 13 amino acids. Trimming pared 0 bases from V and 8 bases from J, leaving 6 bases between. CDR1 is SGDLS, CDR2 YYNGEE, per germline. This CDR3 reads CASSVAIDSPLHF. CDR3 nucleotide sequence: TGTGCCAGCAGCGTAGCTATCGATTCACCCCTCCACTTT.

The gene calls are TRBV14 and TRBJ2-3; a weak D match, TRBD2 (6 bases). With 0 bases removed from V and 3 bases from J, the gap between germline ends came to 19 bases. The CDR3 has 18 residues. The germline gives CDR1 SGHDN, CDR2 FVKESK. CDR3 region: CASSQEMRSAGSTDTQYF. The DNA of the CDR3 is TGTGCCAGCAGCCAAGAAATGAGGTCGGCGGGGAGTACAGATACGCAGTATTTT.

The chain couples TRBV30 to TRBJ2-1; no definite D call. The CDR3 loop spans 10 amino acids. V was clipped by 2 bases and J by 6 bases, with 2 bases between them. The germline CDR1 and CDR2 sequences are GTSNPN and SVGIG (reference sequence). The CDR3 here is CAWSLNEQFF. Here the CDR3 DNA reads TGTGCCTGGAGTCTCAATGAGCAGTTCTTC.

This chain connects TRBV4-1 to TRBJ1-3, with 8 bases lining up with TRBD1. This CDR3 spans 17 amino acids. Germline CDR1 is MGHRA and CDR2 is YSYEKL. Trimming cost V 0 bases and J 8 bases; bases outside gene matches: 12. The DNA of the CDR3 is TGCGCCAGCAGCCAAGATCGCGGACAGGGAATCGGGTACACCATATATTTT. This translates into CASSQDRGQGIGYTIYF.